What follows are 26 T cell receptor beta chains derived from one specimen sequenced in a study of Ad26.COV2.S vaccination and SARS-CoV-2 variants. This table comes from immunoSEQ multiplex PCR, and its TCRdb copy is limited to in-frame clones, with some not included. In the table there are 500,000 or so clones, 89% of which are singletons. Stated treatment: some 20 received Ad26.COV2.S at low or high dose, single or two shots; 5 received placebo; per-sample allocation not given. On day 63 after the first injection, vaccine and placebo recipients gave samples. The source was peripheral blood, collected in a trial of Ad26.COV2.S vaccine versus placebo. These receptors originate from a person between 18 and 65 years old who received the Ad26.COV2.S COVID-19 vaccine or a placebo.

This clone was counted a few times. V gene TRBV13 combines with J gene TRBJ1-1; D is undetermined. Germline values: CDR1 PRHDT, CDR2 FYEKMQ (reference sequence). The CDR3 covers 17 residues. V shed 3 bases and J shed 3 bases, with 20 bases lying between them. The CDR3 bases are TGTGCCAGCAGCTTGATCTCATTCGGCTCTCTGGACACTGAAGCTTTCTTT. Translated, it gives CASSLISFGSLDTEAFF.

This clone was seen just once. The V and J genes are TRBV7-9 and TRBJ1-1; D ambiguous. CDR3 size: 13 residues. Germline loops: CDR1 SEHNR, CDR2 FQNEAQ (reference sequence). The V end was cut by 7 bases, the J end by 2 bases, with 11 bases between. The CDR3 DNA reads as TGTGCCAGCACCAAATGGGGAAACACTGAAGCTTTCTTT. It codes for CASTKWGNTEAFF.

V gene TRBV18 combines with J gene TRBJ2-7; D not certain. This CDR3 has 13 amino acids. Germline V CDR1 and CDR2: KGHSH, LQKENI. V lost 2 bases, J lost 3 bases, and 8 bases lay in between. CDR3 DNA sequence: TGTGCCAGCTCACCAGAACTCAACTACGAGCAGTACTTC. It specifies CASSPELNYEQYF.

This chain joins TRBV5-1 and TRBJ2-1; D uncertain. Trimming shortened V by 1 base and J by 6 bases, and 17 bases separated the two germline ends. This CDR3 region has 16 residues. Germline V gives CDR1 SGHRS, CDR2 YFSETQ. The CDR3 reads CASSLFPLEMSNEQFF. The CDR3 region has the DNA TGCGCCAGCAGCTTGTTCCCGCTAGAAATGAGCAATGAGCAGTTCTTC.

V is TRBV12-3 or TRBV12-4 and J is TRBJ2-3; D not resolved. CDR3 length equals 13 residues. V was pared by 2 bases and J by 4 bases, with 7 bases between. CDR3 sequence (DNA): TGTGCCAGCAGTTTAAAAACCCCAGATACGCAGTATTTT. It encodes CASSLKTPDTQYF.

This clone was detected only once. J is TRBJ2-1 and V is TRBV2; the match to TRBD1 covers 10 bases. The ends lost 5 bases at V and 6 bases at J; junction bases unmatched: 4. Germline CDR1 is SNHLY and CDR2 is FYNNEI. The CDR3 is 14 amino acids. This CDR3 reads CASSRQGAVNEQFF. The CDR3, as DNA: TGTGCCAGCAGTCGACAGGGGGCGGTCAATGAGCAGTTCTTC.

The rearrangement links TRBV5-1 to TRBJ2-3; D unclear. This CDR3 has 15 amino acids. Trimming stripped 4 bases from V and 9 bases from J, with 21 bases between. Looked up from germline, CDR1 is SGHRS and CDR2 is YFSETQ. Here the CDR3 reads CASSPTERPASTQYF. The CDR3 region has the DNA TGCGCCAGCAGCCCGACTGAACGCCCCGCCAGCACGCAGTATTTT.

This CDR3 reads CSASSSRLFF. In DNA form, the CDR3 reads TGCAGCGCCTCCTCTAGTAGACTGTTCTTC. This chain links TRBV29-1 with TRBJ2-1; the D is unclear. The CDR3 is 10 residues long. Germline loops: CDR1 SQVTM, CDR2 ANQGSEA. V was pared by 7 bases and J by 15 bases, with 16 bases between.

The chain uses TRBV5-1 and TRBJ2-3; D gene unclear. V lost 4 bases to trimming and J lost 0 bases, with 6 bases between them. Germline V gene lookup returns CDR1 SGHRS and CDR2 YFSETQ. The CDR3 contains 13 residues. This CDR3 reads CASSHPSTDTQYF. The CDR3 nucleotides are TGCGCCAGCAGCCACCCCAGCACAGATACGCAGTATTTT.

As regards this clone: Other DNA sequences within the sample encode an identical CDR3. The V and J genes are TRBV2 and TRBJ1-1, with a weak D call TRBD1 (5 bases). Trimming removed 6 bases from V and 4 bases from J, with 15 bases in between. From germline, CDR1 is SNHLY and CDR2 FYNNEI. CDR3 length equals 14 residues. CDR3 nucleotides: TGTGCCAGCAGCGCCCGTACTAGGGGCACTGAAGCTTTCTTT. Its protein is CASSARTRGTEAFF.

V usage is TRBV28 and J usage is TRBJ2-1; 10 bases fit TRBD2. The CDR3 has 14 amino acids. The germline gives CDR1 MDHEN, CDR2 SYDVKM. V was pared by 5 bases and J by 8 bases, with 6 bases of the junction left unmatched. The CDR3 coding sequence is TGTGCCAGCAGTCTAGCGGGGGCCGTGGATGAGCAGTTCTTC. This sequence encodes CASSLAGAVDEQFF.

The CDR3: CASSLFGLGEEQYV. DNA of the CDR3: TGTGCCAGCAGCTTATTCGGTCTAGGTGAAGAGCAGTACGTC. The chain has TRBV7-2 and TRBJ2-7; D is unclear. The CDR3 consists of 14 residues. Germline V gene sequence: CDR1 SGHTA, CDR2 FQGNSA. The V gene lost 2 bases and the J gene lost 7 bases, with 15 bases spanning the gap.

The gene calls are TRBV12-3 or TRBV12-4 and TRBJ1-1, with TRBD1 matching 9 bases. Trimming cost V 6 bases and J 11 bases; bases outside gene matches: 7. The CDR3 is made up of 12 amino acids. The CDR3 bases are TGTGCCAGCAGCCGACAGGGGGGGGAGGCTTTCTTT. It codes for CASSRQGGEAFF.

The table lists this clone with a count of one. V gene TRBV12-2 combines with J gene TRBJ2-7; the DNA was not used to check the table's D call, TRBD2. TRBV12-2 is tagged as a pseudogene. The CDR3 runs to 14 residues. The CDR3 sequence: CASRLRRAGHEQYV. The CDR3 DNA sequence: TGTGCAAGTCGCTTGAGGAGGGCAGGCCACGAGCAGTACGTC.

V usage is TRBV20-1 and J usage is TRBJ2-3; D not resolved. V shed 7 bases and J shed 9 bases, with 14 bases lying between them. CDR3 length: 11 residues. CDR1 is DFQATT, CDR2 SNEGSKA, per germline (reference sequence). CDR3 sequence (DNA): TGCAGTGTTCTGGGAAGTTGGACGCAGTATTTT. Protein sequence: CSVLGSWTQYF.

The genes are TRBV2 and TRBJ1-6, with D possibly matching TRBD1 (5 bases). The CDR3 extends over 13 amino acids. Per the germline V gene, CDR1 is SNHLY and CDR2 is FYNNEI. With 6 bases removed from V and 12 bases from J, the gap between germline ends came to 15 bases. The CDR3: CASSGTKREPLHF. CDR3 bases: TGTGCCAGCAGCGGGACCAAACGGGAACCCCTCCACTTT.

Points on this clone: An end of the junction differs from the germline gene, which may be a read error. V is TRBV11-3 and J is TRBJ1-1, with D hard to call. The length of the CDR3 is 12 residues. CDR1 and CDR2 from the germline V gene are SGHNT and YENEEA. The CDR3 sequence: CASSLVAGQTTF. CDR3 sequence (DNA): TGTGCCAGCAGCTTAGTCGCAGGCCAAACTACCTTT.

The chain uses TRBV12-5 and TRBJ2-3; 9 bases match TRBD2. CDR3 length: 22 amino acids. Germline lookup yields CDR1 LGHNT and CDR2 FRNRAP. J lost 0 bases, V lost 2 bases, and 21 bases had no gene match. The CDR3 nucleotides read TGTGCTAGTGGTTTGTCAAGCGGGGGGACCATACCCCCTGCGGGGAGCACAGATACGCAGTATTTT. Translating gives CASGLSSGGTIPPAGSTDTQYF.

This chain links TRBV6-1 with TRBJ2-3, with TRBD2 matching over 10 bases. Germline loops: CDR1 MNHNS, CDR2 SASEGT. The V and J ends lost 4 bases and 1 base, in that order; junction bases with no gene match: 8. The CDR3 extends over 17 amino acids. CDR3 amino acids: CASSVFPSGGRTDTQYF. DNA for the CDR3: TGTGCCAGCAGTGTGTTTCCTAGCGGGGGCCGCACAGATACGCAGTATTTT.

The V gene is TRBV21-1, the J gene TRBJ2-1; the D call of TRBD2 is as the table states it, not checked on the DNA. TRBV21-1 is termed a pseudogene. The CDR3 runs to 18 residues. CDR3 in DNA: TGTGCCAGCAGCAAAGGTACTAGCGGGAGAATACCGAGGAATGAGCAGTTCTTC. Its protein product is CASSKGTSGRIPRNEQFF.

V gene TRBV5-1 combines with J gene TRBJ1-1; D unresolved. This CDR3 has 12 residues. Trimming removed 1 base at V and 8 bases at J, with 9 bases between. The germline V gene encodes CDR1 SGHRS and CDR2 YFSETQ. CDR3 residues: CASSLSGQEAFF. In DNA form, the CDR3 reads TGCGCCAGCAGCTTGTCAGGTCAGGAAGCTTTCTTT.

This clone was found a few times. The rearrangement joins TRBV6-6 to TRBJ1-6, with a possible D match to TRBD1 (5 bases). The CDR3 loop spans 16 amino acids. The V gene's germline CDR1 is MNHNY and CDR2 SVGAGI (reference sequence). Trimming left V 6 bases short and J 0 bases short, with 12 bases between. In DNA form, the CDR3 reads TGTGCCAGCAGATCGACAGAGAGCTCCTATAATTCACCCCTCCACTTT. It encodes CASRSTESSYNSPLHF.

In this sample, this clone turned up once. The rearrangement joins TRBV24-1 to TRBJ2-1; D gene unclear. Germline CDR1 KGHDR, CDR2 SFDVKD. V lost 10 bases to trimming and J lost 3 bases, with 15 bases between them. The CDR3 length is 14 residues. CDR3 nucleotide sequence: TGTGCCACGGAAGCAGGCCCCCTCTACAATGAGCAGTTCTTC. This codes for CATEAGPLYNEQFF.

The rearrangement uses TRBV4-2 and TRBJ1-5, with a tentative D call TRBD1 (6 bases). The CDR3 covers 16 residues. Trimming removed 1 base at V and 6 bases at J, with 16 bases between. Per germline, CDR1 LGHNA and CDR2 YNFKEQ. Here the CDR3 DNA reads TGTGCCAGCAGCCAAGGATCTGGGGGCTATGGTCAGCCCCAGCATTTT. Residues: CASSQGSGGYGQPQHF.

The rearrangement uses TRBV10-3 and TRBJ2-7, with D perhaps matching TRBD2 (6 bases). CDR3 length: 14 amino acids. Between the trimmed V and J ends, which lost 7 bases and 2 bases, there was a span of 15 bases. Germline V gene sequence: CDR1 ENHRY, CDR2 SYGVKD. Written as DNA, the CDR3 is TGTGCCATCACAAGGTCCGGGACTGCCTACGAGCAGTACTTC. Translation: CAITRSGTAYEQYF.

The gene calls are TRBV13 and TRBJ2-7; D might be TRBD1 (6 bases). The length of the CDR3 is 12 residues. The V and J ends lost 1 base and 5 bases respectively, with 6 bases between them. CDR1 and CDR2 (germline): PRHDT, FYEKMQ (reference sequence). The CDR3 sequence is CASSLAGDEQYV. CDR3 bases: TGTGCCAGCAGCTTAGCAGGGGACGAGCAGTACGTC.